This T cell receptor (beta chain) came from a study of blood T cell repertoires in COVID-19. The method was immunoSEQ multiplex PCR; TCRdb's version includes in-frame clones alone and lacks a portion of them. Among 200,000 to 300,000 clones listed, approximately 82% were seen once. The trim removed 4 bases at V and 5 bases at J, leaving 9 bases unmatched. Germline V gene sequence: CDR1 LNHDA, CDR2 SQIVND (reference sequence). The CDR3 totals 16 residues. The source is a woman at least 80 years old with acute or convalescent COVID-19. The sequenced material came from peripheral blood. The rearrangement joins TRBV19 to TRBJ2-1, with 9 bases identical to TRBD1. CDR3 amino acids: CASSTKPGQGNNEQFF. In DNA, the CDR3 is TGTGCCAGTAGTACAAAACCGGGACAGGGAAACAATGAGCAGTTCTTC.